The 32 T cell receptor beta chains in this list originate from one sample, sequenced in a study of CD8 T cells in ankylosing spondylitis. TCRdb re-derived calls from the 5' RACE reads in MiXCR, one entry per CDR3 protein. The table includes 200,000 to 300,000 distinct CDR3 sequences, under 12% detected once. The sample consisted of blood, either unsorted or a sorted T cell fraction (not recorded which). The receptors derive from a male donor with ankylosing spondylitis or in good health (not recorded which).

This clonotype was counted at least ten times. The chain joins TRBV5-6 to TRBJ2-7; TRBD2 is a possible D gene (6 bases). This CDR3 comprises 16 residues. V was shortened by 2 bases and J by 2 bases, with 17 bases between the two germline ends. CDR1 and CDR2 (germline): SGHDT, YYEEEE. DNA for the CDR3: TGTGCCAGCAGCTTACCGGGACTCCTATCCCCCTACGAGCAGTACTTC. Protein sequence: CASSLPGLLSPYEQYF.

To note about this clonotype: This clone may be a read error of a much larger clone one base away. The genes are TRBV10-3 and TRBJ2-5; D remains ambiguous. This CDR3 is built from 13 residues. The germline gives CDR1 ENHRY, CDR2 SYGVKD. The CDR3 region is CAISESEEEAQYF. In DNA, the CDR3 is TGTGCCATCAGTGAGTCAGAGGAAGAGGCCCAGTACTTC.

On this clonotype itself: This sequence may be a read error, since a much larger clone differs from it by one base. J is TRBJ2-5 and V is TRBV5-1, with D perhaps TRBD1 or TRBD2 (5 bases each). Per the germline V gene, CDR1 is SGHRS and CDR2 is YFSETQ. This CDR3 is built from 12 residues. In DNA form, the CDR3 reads TGCGTCAGCAGCTTGGGACGCGAGGTCCCGTACTTC. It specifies CVSSLGREVPYF.

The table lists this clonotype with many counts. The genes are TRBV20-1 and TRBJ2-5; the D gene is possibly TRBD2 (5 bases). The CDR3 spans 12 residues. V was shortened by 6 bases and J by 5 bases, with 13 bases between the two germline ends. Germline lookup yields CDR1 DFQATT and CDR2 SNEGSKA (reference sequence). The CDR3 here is CSARMREETQYF. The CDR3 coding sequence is TGCAGTGCCAGGATGAGGGAGGAGACCCAGTACTTC.

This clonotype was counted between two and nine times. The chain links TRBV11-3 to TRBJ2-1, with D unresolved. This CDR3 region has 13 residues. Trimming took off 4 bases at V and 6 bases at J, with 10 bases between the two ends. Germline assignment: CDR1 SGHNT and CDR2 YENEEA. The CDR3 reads CASSYEASNEQFF. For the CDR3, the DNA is TGTGCCAGCAGCTACGAGGCTAGCAATGAGCAGTTCTTC.

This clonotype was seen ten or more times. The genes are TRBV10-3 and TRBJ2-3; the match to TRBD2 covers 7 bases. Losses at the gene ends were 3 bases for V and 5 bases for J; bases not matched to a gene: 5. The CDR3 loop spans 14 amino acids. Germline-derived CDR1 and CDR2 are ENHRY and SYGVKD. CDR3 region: CAISERGRGDTQYF. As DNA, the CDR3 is TGTGCCATCAGTGAACGAGGGAGGGGAGATACGCAGTATTTT.

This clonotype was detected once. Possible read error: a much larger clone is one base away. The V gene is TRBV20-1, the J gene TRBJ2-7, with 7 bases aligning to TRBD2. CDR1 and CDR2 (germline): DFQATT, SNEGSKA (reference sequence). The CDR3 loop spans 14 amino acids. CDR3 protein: CNARQAGMGYEQYF. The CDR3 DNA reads TGCAATGCTAGACAAGCGGGGATGGGCTACGAGCAGTACTTC.

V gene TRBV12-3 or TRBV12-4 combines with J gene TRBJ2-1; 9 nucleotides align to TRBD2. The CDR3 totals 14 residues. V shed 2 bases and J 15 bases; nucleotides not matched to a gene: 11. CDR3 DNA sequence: TGTGCCAGCAGTTTAAGTAGCGGGGGCCTCGGTGGGTTCTTC. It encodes CASSLSSGGLGGFF.

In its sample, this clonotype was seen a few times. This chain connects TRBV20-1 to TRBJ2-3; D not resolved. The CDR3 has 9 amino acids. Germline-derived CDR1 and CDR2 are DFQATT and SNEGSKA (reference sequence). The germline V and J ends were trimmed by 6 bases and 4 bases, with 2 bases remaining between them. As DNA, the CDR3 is TGCAGTGCCCCAGATACGCAGTATTTT. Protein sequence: CSAPDTQYF.

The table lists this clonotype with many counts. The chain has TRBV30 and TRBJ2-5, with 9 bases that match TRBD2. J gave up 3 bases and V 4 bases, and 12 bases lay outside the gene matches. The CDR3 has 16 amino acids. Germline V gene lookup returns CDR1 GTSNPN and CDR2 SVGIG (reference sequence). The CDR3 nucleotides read TGTGCCTGGACCTCCGGACTAGCGTTATATAAAGAGACCCAGTACTTC. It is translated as CAWTSGLALYKETQYF.

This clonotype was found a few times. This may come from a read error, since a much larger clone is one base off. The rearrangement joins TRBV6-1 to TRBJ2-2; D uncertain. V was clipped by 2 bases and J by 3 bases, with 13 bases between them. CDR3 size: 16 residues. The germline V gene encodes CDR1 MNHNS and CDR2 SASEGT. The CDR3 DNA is TGTGCCAGCAGTGAATTGCTGGGCGCAGACACCGGGGAGCTGTTTTTT. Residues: CASSELLGADTGELFF.

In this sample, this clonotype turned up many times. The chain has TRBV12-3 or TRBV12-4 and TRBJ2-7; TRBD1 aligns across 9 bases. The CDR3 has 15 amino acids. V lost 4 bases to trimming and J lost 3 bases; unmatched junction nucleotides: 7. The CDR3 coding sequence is TGTGCCAGCAGTTCTCTGGGACAGGGTTTCTACGAGCAGTACTTC. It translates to CASSSLGQGFYEQYF.

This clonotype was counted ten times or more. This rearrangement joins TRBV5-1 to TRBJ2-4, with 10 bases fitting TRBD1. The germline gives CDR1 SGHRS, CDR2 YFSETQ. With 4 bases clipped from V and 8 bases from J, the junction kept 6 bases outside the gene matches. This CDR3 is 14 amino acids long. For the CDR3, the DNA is TGCGCCAGCAGCCGACAGGGGGCAGAAGACATTCAGTACTTC. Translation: CASSRQGAEDIQYF. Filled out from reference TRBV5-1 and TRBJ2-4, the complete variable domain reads KAGVTQTPRYLIKTRGQQVTLSCSPISGHRSVSWYQQTPGQGLQFLFEYFSETQRNKGNFPGRFSGRQFSNSRSEMNVSTLELGDSALYLCASSRQGAEDIQYFGAGTRLSVL.

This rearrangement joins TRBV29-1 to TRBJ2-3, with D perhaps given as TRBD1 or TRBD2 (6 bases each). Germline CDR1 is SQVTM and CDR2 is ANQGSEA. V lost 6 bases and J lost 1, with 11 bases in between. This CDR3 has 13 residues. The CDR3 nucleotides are TGCAGCGTGGGGGGCGAACGCACAGATACGCAGTATTTT. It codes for CSVGGERTDTQYF.

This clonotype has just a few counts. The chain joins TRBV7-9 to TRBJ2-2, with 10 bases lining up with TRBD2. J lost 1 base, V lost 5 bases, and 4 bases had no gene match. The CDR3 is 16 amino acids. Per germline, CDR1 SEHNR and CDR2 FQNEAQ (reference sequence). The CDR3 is CASSRRTSGNTGELFF. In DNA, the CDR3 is TGTGCCAGCAGCCGCCGGACTAGCGGGAACACCGGGGAGCTGTTTTTT.

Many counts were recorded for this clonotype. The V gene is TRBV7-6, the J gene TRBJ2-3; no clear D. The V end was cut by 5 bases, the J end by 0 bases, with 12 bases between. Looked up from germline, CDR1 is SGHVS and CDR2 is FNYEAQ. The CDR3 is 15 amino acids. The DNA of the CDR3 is TGTGCCAGCAGCCCATACAGCCTTAGCACAGATACGCAGTATTTT. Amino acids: CASSPYSLSTDTQYF.

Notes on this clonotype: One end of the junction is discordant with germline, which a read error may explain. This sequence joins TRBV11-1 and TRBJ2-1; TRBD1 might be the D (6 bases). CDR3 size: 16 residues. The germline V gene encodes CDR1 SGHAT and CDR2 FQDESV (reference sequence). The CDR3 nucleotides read TGTGCCAGCAGCCCCCCCGGCGGGTGGGGGCACAATGGGCAGTTCTTC. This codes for CASSPPGGWGHNGQFF.

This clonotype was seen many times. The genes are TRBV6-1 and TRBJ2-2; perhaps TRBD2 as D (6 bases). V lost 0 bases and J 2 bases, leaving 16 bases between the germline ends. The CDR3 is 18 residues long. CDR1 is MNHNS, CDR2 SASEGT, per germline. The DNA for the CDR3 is TGTGCCAGCAGTGAAGCGGTGGTAGCCGGGACTAACACCGGGGAGCTGTTTTTT. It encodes CASSEAVVAGTNTGELFF.

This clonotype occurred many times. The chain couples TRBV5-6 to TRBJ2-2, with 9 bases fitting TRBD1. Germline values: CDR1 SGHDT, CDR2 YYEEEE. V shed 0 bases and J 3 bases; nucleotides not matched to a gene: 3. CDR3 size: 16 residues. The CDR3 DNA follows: TGTGCCAGCAGCTTGGTCACAGGGGGCGACACCGGGGAGCTGTTTTTT. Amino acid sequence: CASSLVTGGDTGELFF.

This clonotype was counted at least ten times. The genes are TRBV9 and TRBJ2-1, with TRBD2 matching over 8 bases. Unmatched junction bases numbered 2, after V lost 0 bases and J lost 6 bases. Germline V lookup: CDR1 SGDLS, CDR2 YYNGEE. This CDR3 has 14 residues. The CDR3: CASSVELAVNEQFF. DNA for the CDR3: TGTGCCAGCAGCGTAGAACTAGCGGTCAATGAGCAGTTCTTC.

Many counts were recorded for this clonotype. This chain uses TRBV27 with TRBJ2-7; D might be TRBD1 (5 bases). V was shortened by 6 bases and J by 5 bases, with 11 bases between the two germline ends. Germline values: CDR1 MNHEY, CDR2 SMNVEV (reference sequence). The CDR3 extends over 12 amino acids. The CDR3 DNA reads TGTGCCAGCAGCAACCAGGGCCACGAGCAGTACTTC. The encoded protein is CASSNQGHEQYF.

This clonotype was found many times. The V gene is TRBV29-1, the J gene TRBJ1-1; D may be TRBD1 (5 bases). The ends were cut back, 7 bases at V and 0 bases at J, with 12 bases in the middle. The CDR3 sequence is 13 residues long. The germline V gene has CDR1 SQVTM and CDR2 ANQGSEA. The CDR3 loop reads CSGAGGMNTEAFF. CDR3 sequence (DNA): TGCAGCGGGGCGGGGGGAATGAACACTGAAGCTTTCTTT.

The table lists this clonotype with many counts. CDR3 sequence reads: CAWSPYSGTGVNEQFF. The CDR3 nucleotides read TGTGCCTGGAGTCCTTACTCCGGGACAGGGGTCAATGAGCAGTTCTTC. The V gene is TRBV30, the J gene TRBJ2-1; the match to TRBD1 covers 10 bases. Germline-derived CDR1 and CDR2 are GTSNPN and SVGIG (reference sequence). The CDR3 is made up of 16 amino acids. With V trimmed by 2 bases and J by 6 bases, 10 bases remained unmatched.

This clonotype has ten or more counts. The DNA for the CDR3 is TGTGCCAGCAGCCTTAGCGGTGGTGGGGACAATGAGCAGTTCTTC. Translating it yields CASSLSGGGDNEQFF. The chain links TRBV4-2 to TRBJ2-1; D is perhaps TRBD2 (6 bases). Trimming took off 4 bases at V and 5 bases at J, with 15 bases between the two ends. CDR1 is LGHNA and CDR2 is YNFKEQ in the germline V gene. There are 15 residues in the CDR3.

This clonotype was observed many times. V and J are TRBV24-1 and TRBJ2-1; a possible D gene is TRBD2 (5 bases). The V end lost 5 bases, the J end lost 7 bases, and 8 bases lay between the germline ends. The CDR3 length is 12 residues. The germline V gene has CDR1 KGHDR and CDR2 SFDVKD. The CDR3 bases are TGTGCCACCAGTGGTGAGGGTAATGAGCAGTTCTTC. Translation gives CATSGEGNEQFF.

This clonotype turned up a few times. The CDR3: CASSPGGLAQKLFF. In DNA form, the CDR3 reads TGTGCCAGCAGCCCCGGTGGCCTGGCACAAAAACTGTTTTTT. The chain has TRBV7-2 and TRBJ1-4; D is unresolved. The length of the CDR3 is 14 residues. In germline, CDR1 is SGHTA, CDR2 FQGNSA. Trimming shortened V by 5 bases and J by 9 bases, and 16 bases separated the two germline ends.

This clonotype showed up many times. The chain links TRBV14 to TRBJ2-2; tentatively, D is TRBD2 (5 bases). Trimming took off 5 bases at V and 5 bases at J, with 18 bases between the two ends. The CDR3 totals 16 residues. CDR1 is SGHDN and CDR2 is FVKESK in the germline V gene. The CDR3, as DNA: TGTGCCAGCAGCAAGCAACTGGGTCGCGGGACCGGGGAGCTGTTTTTT. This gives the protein CASSKQLGRGTGELFF.

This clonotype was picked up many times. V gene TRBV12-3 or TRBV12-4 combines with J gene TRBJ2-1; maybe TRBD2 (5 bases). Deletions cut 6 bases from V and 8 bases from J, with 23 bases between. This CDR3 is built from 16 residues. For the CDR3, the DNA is TGTGCCAGCAGCCCCTATGACCGGGGTAGGGTCGATGAGCAGTTCTTC. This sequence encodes CASSPYDRGRVDEQFF.

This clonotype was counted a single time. Here the CDR3 DNA reads TGTGCCATCAGTGAGCCGGGACAGGGGATGGGCGAGCAGTACTTC. Translating it yields CAISEPGQGMGEQYF. The rearrangement uses TRBV10-3 and TRBJ2-7; 10 nucleotides line up with TRBD1. Per germline, CDR1 ENHRY and CDR2 SYGVKD. The CDR3 has 15 amino acids. V dropped 2 bases and J dropped 6; count of bases not matched to a gene: 7.

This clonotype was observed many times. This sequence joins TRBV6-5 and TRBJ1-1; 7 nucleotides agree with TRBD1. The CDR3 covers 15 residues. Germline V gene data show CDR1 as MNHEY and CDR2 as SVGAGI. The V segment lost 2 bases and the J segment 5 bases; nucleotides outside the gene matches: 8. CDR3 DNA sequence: TGTGCCAGCAGTTACGAGAGGGGGCGAAATACTGAAGCTTTCTTT. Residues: CASSYERGRNTEAFF.

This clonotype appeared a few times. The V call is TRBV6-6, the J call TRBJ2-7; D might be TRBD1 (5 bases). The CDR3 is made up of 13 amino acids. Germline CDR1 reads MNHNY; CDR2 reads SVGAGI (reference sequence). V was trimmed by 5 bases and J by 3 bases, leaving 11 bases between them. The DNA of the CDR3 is TGTGCCAGCAGTGTGGACATATTCTACGAGCAGTACTTC. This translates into CASSVDIFYEQYF.

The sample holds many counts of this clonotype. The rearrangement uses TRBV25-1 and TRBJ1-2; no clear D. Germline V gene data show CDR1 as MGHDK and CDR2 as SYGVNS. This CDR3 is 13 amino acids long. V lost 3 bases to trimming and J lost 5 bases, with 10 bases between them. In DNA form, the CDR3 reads TGTGCCAGCAGTGATCCAGGACGGTATGGCTACACCTTC. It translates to CASSDPGRYGYTF.